This paragraph reports one TCR beta chain. The antigen is not known. These data belong to a study of human thymus T cells. Broader study findings: Use of V and J genes seemed skewed within the thymic and blood repertoires. Highly overlapping thymic repertoires in unrelated individuals were reported by related research.

Sequencing used immunoSEQ multiplex PCR; TCRdb keeps in-frame clones, though not all of them. The profile shows tens of thousands of clones, approximately 97% of them singletons. Thymus tissue was removed during corrective cardiac surgery. Healthy Finnish infants undergoing corrective surgery for congenital heart defects were the donors. The CDR3 has 14 amino acids. The germline CDR1 and CDR2 sequences are SGHNT and YENEEA. V lost 4 bases and J lost 4, with 8 bases in between. This chain connects TRBV11-3 to TRBJ1-6; no reliable D call. This TCR came from a boy in the first two years of life with a congenital heart defect but otherwise immunologically healthy. The sequencing sample was made of thymus tissue. CDR3 DNA: TGTGCCAGCAGCTCCAACACTTATAATTCACCCCTCCACTTT. As protein: CASSSNTYNSPLHF.